This TCR beta chain comes out of a study of PD-1 blockade in classical Hodgkin lymphoma. Time point here: cycle 4 day 1 (C4D1), after 5 to 7 weeks of nivolumab. There was relapse after autologous stem cell transplantation in every patient, and there was variation in brentuximab vedotin exposure. CDR3 size: 17 residues. CDR1 and CDR2 (germline): MDHEN, SYDVKM. Unmatched junction bases numbered 4, after V lost 2 bases and J lost 3 bases. Profiled with immunoSEQ multiplex PCR; TCRdb holds only in-frame clones, not every one. The sample has about 7,000 clones; 65% to 80% are singletons. This chain links TRBV28 with TRBJ2-3; 14 bases map to TRBD2. This TCR was recovered from a human donor with classical Hodgkin lymphoma. The sequencing used peripheral blood mononuclear cells (PBMCs), collected before the fourth cycle of nivolumab. The CDR3 DNA reads as TGTGCCAGCAGTTTAGCCGGGACTAGCGGGAGTACAGATACGCAGTATTTT. Amino acid sequence: CASSLAGTSGSTDTQYF.